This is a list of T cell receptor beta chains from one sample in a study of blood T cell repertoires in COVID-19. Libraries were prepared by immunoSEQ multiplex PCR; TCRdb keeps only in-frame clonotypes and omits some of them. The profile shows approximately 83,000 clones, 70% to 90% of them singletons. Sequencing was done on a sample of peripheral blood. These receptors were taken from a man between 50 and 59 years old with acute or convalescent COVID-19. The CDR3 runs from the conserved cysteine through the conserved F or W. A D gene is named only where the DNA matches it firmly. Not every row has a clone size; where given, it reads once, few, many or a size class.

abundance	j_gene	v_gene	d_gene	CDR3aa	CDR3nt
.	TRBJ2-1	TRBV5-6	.	CASSLVQGKGNEQFF	TGTGCCAGCAGCTTGGTGCAGGGTAAGGGGAATGAGCAGTTCTTC
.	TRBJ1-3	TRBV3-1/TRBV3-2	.	CASSRARGAGNTIYF	TGTGCCAGCAGCCGGGCCAGGGGTGCGGGAAACACCATATATTTT
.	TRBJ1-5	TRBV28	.	CASSSGASNQPQHF	TGTGCCAGCAGTTCAGGGGCTAGCAATCAGCCCCAGCATTTT
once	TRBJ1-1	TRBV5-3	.	CARLLGGPRSDTEAFF	TGTGCCAGGCTATTGGGGGGACCTAGGTCGGACACTGAAGCTTTCTTT
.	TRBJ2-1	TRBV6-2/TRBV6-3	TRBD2	CASSYSTSGYYNEQFF	TGTGCCAGCAGTTACTCGACTAGCGGATACTACAATGAGCAGTTCTTC
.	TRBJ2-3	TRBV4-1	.	CASRETVFTDTQYF	TGCGCCAGCAGAGAGACAGTGTTCACAGATACGCAGTATTTT
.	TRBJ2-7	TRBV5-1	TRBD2	CASSPTSTGEQYF	TGCGCCAGCAGTCCGACTAGCACGGGCGAGCAGTACTTC
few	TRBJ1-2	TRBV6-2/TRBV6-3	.	CASSYGRGPYGYTF	TGTGCCAGCAGTTATGGCAGGGGACCCTATGGCTACACCTTC
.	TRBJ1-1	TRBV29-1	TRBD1	CSGETGGTEAFF	TGCAGCGGGGAGACAGGGGGAACTGAAGCTTTCTTT
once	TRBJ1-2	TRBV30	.	CASQFWERGGYTF	TGTGCCTCCCAATTCTGGGAAAGGGGGGGCTACACCTTC